Presented here are 29 T cell receptor beta chains from one specimen sequenced in a study of neoadjuvant anti-PD-1 for oral cavity cancer. The repertoire was sequenced with immunoSEQ multiplex PCR; TCRdb's copy has only in-frame clones and lacks some. The sample has 14,000 or so clones; around two thirds are singletons. Source: PBMCs, taken before nivolumab (anti-PD-1) treatment. The receptors derive from a person between 35 and 79 years old with oral cavity squamous cell carcinoma.

This clone is a singleton in its sample. J is TRBJ1-6 and V is TRBV4-1; 8 bases align to TRBD1. This CDR3 is 14 amino acids long. Germline CDR1 MGHRA, CDR2 YSYEKL. V shed 0 bases and J 10 bases; nucleotides not matched to a gene: 2. DNA of the CDR3: TGCGCCAGCAGCCAAGACAGGGGGCGATCACCCCTCCACTTT. Its protein is CASSQDRGRSPLHF.

The genes are TRBV5-4 and TRBJ2-4; tentatively, D is TRBD2 (5 bases). The V and J ends lost 4 bases and 4 bases respectively, with 18 bases between them. CDR1 and CDR2 from the germline V gene are SGHNT and YYREEE (reference sequence). This CDR3 contains 16 residues. Here the CDR3 reads CASSSQLEREKNIQYF. The CDR3 bases are TGTGCCAGCAGCAGCCAGCTAGAGAGGGAAAAAAACATTCAGTACTTC. The variable domain in full, with the rest retrieved from reference TRBV5-4 and TRBJ2-4, is ETGVTQSPTHLIKTRGQQVTLRCSSQSGHNTVSWYQQALGQGPQFIFQYYREEENGRGNFPPRFSGLQFPNYSSELNVNALELDDSALYLCASSSQLEREKNIQYFGAGTRLSVL.

V and J are TRBV4-2 and TRBJ2-1; D possibly corresponds to TRBD2 (6 bases). Germline loops: CDR1 LGHNA, CDR2 YNFKEQ. The CDR3 is 15 residues long. V gave up 3 bases and J gave up 12 bases, with 21 bases separating them. CDR3: CASSQGGAYNERQFF. CDR3 DNA: TGTGCCAGCAGCCAGGGGGGAGCCTACAATGAGCGGCAGTTCTTC.

This clone was seen once. The chain links TRBV9 to TRBJ2-2; 7 nucleotides match TRBD2. This CDR3 has 14 amino acids. Per germline, CDR1 SGDLS and CDR2 YYNGEE. V shed 2 bases and J 6 bases; nucleotides not matched to a gene: 4. The CDR3 spells CASSVDAGAGELFF. The CDR3 nucleotides read TGTGCCAGCAGCGTCGACGCGGGGGCCGGGGAGCTGTTTTTT.

The J gene is TRBJ2-6, the V gene TRBV5-4; D may correspond to TRBD1 or TRBD2 (6 bases each). From germline, CDR1 is SGHNT and CDR2 YYREEE (reference sequence). V was trimmed by 2 bases and J by 2 bases, leaving 11 bases between them. CDR3 length: 16 residues. CDR3 protein: CASSLWGAAGANVLTF. CDR3 DNA: TGTGCCAGCAGCTTATGGGGGGCAGCTGGGGCCAACGTCCTGACTTTC.

The V and J genes are TRBV6-1 and TRBJ2-3; either TRBD1 or TRBD2 may fit D (5 bases each). Trimming took 7 bases from V and 6 from J, leaving 17 bases between them. The CDR3 consists of 14 residues. Germline CDR1 and CDR2: MNHNS and SASEGT. The CDR3 coding sequence is TGTGCCAGCACTCCGGGACGGCCAGGGGATACGCAGTATTTT. This translates into CASTPGRPGDTQYF.

This clone was counted between two and nine times. The J gene is TRBJ1-4, the V gene TRBV30, with 12 bases identical to TRBD1. Germline V lookup: CDR1 GTSNPN, CDR2 SVGIG (reference sequence). This CDR3 is built from 16 residues. The trim removed 3 bases at V and 6 bases at J, leaving 8 bases unmatched. CDR3 nucleotides: TGTGCCTGGAGCCACCGGGACAGGGGGCTATATGAAAAACTGTTTTTT. It translates to CAWSHRDRGLYEKLFF.

CDR3: CASSLRDRAAKNIQYF. The CDR3 bases are TGTGCCAGCAGTTTAAGGGACAGGGCAGCCAAAAACATTCAGTACTTC. This chain joins TRBV28 and TRBJ2-4; 9 bases are a match to TRBD1. The V and J ends lost 2 bases and 0 bases, in that order; junction bases with no gene match: 2. The CDR3 contains 16 residues. CDR1 and CDR2 from the germline V gene are MDHEN and SYDVKM.

The rearrangement uses TRBV4-1 and TRBJ1-6; the D gene is possibly TRBD1 (5 bases). This CDR3 comprises 16 residues. V dropped 3 bases and J dropped 12 bases, with 21 bases sitting between them. The germline gives CDR1 MGHRA, CDR2 YSYEKL. The CDR3: CASSQTSIRGPLPLHF. CDR3 coding DNA: TGCGCCAGCAGCCAGACGTCGATTCGGGGCCCTTTACCCCTCCACTTT.

This clone was seen once. This rearrangement joins TRBV7-9 to TRBJ2-1; TRBD2 matches 10 bases. Germline loops: CDR1 SEHNR, CDR2 FQNEAQ (reference sequence). The trim removed 3 bases at V and 7 bases at J, leaving 9 bases unmatched. The CDR3 contains 16 residues. The CDR3, as DNA: TGTGCCAGCAGCTTGCTAGCGGGAGTTAGCCTAAATGAGCAGTTCTTC. As protein: CASSLLAGVSLNEQFF.

This chain connects TRBV7-9 to TRBJ2-7, with 8 bases lining up with TRBD1. CDR1 is SEHNR, CDR2 FQNEAQ, per germline (reference sequence). V trimming: 5 bases; J trimming: 5 bases; junction bases outside the gene matches: 8. The CDR3 runs to 14 residues. CDR3 DNA: TGTGCCAGCAGCCGCGGACAGGGTAACCACGAGCAGTACTTC. Translating it yields CASSRGQGNHEQYF.

This clone has just a few counts. The V and J genes are TRBV7-8 and TRBJ1-3; D call uncertain. Germline CDR1 and CDR2: SGHVS and FQNEAQ. The CDR3 totals 14 residues. V shed 7 bases and J shed 2 bases, with 12 bases lying between them. The CDR3 DNA follows: TGTGCCAGCACCCCAGTGGCTACTGGAAACACCATATATTTT. Its protein product is CASTPVATGNTIYF.

The rearrangement links TRBV7-6 to TRBJ2-3; the D is unclear. V lost 5 bases and J lost 2, with 5 bases in between. The CDR3 contains 12 residues. From germline, CDR1 is SGHVS and CDR2 FNYEAQ. CDR3 sequence reads: CASSQHTDTQYF. In nucleotides, the CDR3 is TGTGCCAGCAGCCAACACACAGATACGCAGTATTTT. The whole variable domain, remainder taken from reference TRBV7-6 and TRBJ2-3, is GAGVSQSPRYKVTKRGQDVALRCDPISGHVSLYWYRQALGQGPEFLTYFNYEAQQDKSGLPNDRFSAERPEGSISTLTIQRTEQRDSAMYRCASSQHTDTQYFGPGTRLTVL.

V gene TRBV5-8 combines with J gene TRBJ2-2, with D perhaps TRBD1 (6 bases). CDR1 and CDR2 (germline): SGHTS, YDEGEE. The CDR3 is 16 residues long. Deletions cut 3 bases from V and 2 bases from J, with 14 bases between. The CDR3 DNA reads as TGTGCCAGCAGCTCCGACGACAGGTTTAACACCGGGGAGCTGTTTTTT. As protein: CASSSDDRFNTGELFF.

V gene TRBV6-5 combines with J gene TRBJ1-1; TRBD1 might be the D (6 bases). This CDR3 contains 15 residues. V was trimmed by 0 bases and J by 4 bases, leaving 12 bases between them. Per the germline V gene, CDR1 is MNHEY and CDR2 is SVGAGI. The CDR3 sequence is CASSYSAGEGTEAFF. The CDR3 DNA reads TGTGCCAGCAGTTACTCGGCAGGGGAGGGCACTGAAGCTTTCTTT.

Details on this clone: At one end, the junction sequence differs from germline, possibly due to a read error. The rearrangement joins TRBV10-3 to TRBJ2-1; D may correspond to TRBD1 or TRBD2 (5 bases each). The CDR3 totals 14 residues. CDR1 ENHRY and CDR2 SYGVKD come from the germline V gene. CDR3 bases: TGTGCCATCACTGAGGGGCACGCGTCGGGTGAGCAGTTCTTC. The encoded protein is CAITEGHASGEQFF.

The chain carries TRBV7-9 and TRBJ1-3, with D perhaps matching TRBD1 (5 bases). The V gene's germline CDR1 is SEHNR and CDR2 FQNEAQ (reference sequence). Between the trimmed V and J ends, which lost 8 bases and 0 bases, there was a span of 8 bases. The length of the CDR3 is 13 residues. CDR3 residues: CASGALSGNTIYF. For the CDR3, the DNA is TGTGCCAGCGGGGCTCTCTCTGGAAACACCATATATTTT.

Note on this clone: In the same sample, other DNA sequences code for this CDR3. This sequence joins TRBV5-4 and TRBJ1-1; D gene uncertain. The CDR3 is made up of 13 amino acids. Germline CDR1 is SGHNT and CDR2 is YYREEE (reference sequence). The V gene lost 4 bases and the J gene lost 0 bases, with 7 bases spanning the gap. The CDR3 DNA reads as TGTGCCAGCAGCCCGGAGTTGAACACTGAAGCTTTCTTT. This gives the protein CASSPELNTEAFF.

This chain uses TRBV5-1 with TRBJ2-2; D assignment may be TRBD1 or TRBD2 (6 bases each). The germline V gene has CDR1 SGHRS and CDR2 YFSETQ. With 4 bases removed from V and 4 bases from J, the gap between germline ends came to 14 bases. CDR3 size: 15 residues. The CDR3 spells CASSPPGAGTGELFF. CDR3 bases: TGCGCCAGCAGCCCCCCGGGGGCCGGCACCGGGGAGCTGTTTTTT.

The chain carries TRBV7-9 and TRBJ1-2, with D hard to call. V was cut by 5 bases and J by 12 bases, with 13 bases left in between. The CDR3 runs to 11 residues. Germline loops: CDR1 SEHNR, CDR2 FQNEAQ (reference sequence). In DNA, the CDR3 is TGTGCCAGCAGCCCGTTCACCGTTCACACCTTC. Translating it yields CASSPFTVHTF.

This clone was recorded a few times. The chain combines TRBV30 with TRBJ1-2; D call uncertain. Germline loops: CDR1 GTSNPN, CDR2 SVGIG (reference sequence). The CDR3 has 12 amino acids. The V gene lost 2 bases and the J gene lost 3 bases, with 7 bases spanning the gap. The CDR3 sequence is CAWSPRDYGYTF. CDR3 DNA sequence: TGTGCCTGGAGTCCCCGGGACTATGGCTACACCTTC.

This chain connects TRBV11-3 to TRBJ1-1; D is ambiguous. Deletions cut 5 bases from V and 0 bases from J, with 13 bases between. Germline CDR1 and CDR2: SGHNT and YENEEA. This CDR3 spans 15 amino acids. CDR3 nucleotide sequence: TGTGCCAGCAGCCCCAACAGCAATCTGAACACTGAAGCTTTCTTT. The encoded protein is CASSPNSNLNTEAFF.

This clone turned up a few times. The chain links TRBV6-5 to TRBJ1-3, with TRBD1 matching over 8 bases. Germline V gives CDR1 MNHEY, CDR2 SVGAGI. The trim removed 6 bases at V and 10 bases at J, leaving 11 bases unmatched. This CDR3 is built from 14 residues. The CDR3 nucleotides read TGTGCCAGCAGGGCCGGGACAGGTCTTGCGACCATATATTTT. It encodes CASRAGTGLATIYF.

The chain recombines TRBV28 with TRBJ2-7, with D perhaps matching TRBD2 (6 bases). Looked up from germline, CDR1 is MDHEN and CDR2 is SYDVKM. The CDR3 is 13 amino acids. Trimming shortened V by 5 bases and J by 1 base, and 9 bases separated the two germline ends. CDR3 region: CASSRGTSYEQYF. As DNA, the CDR3 is TGTGCCAGCAGTCGGGGGACTTCCTACGAGCAGTACTTC.

The chain couples TRBV19 to TRBJ2-1; maybe TRBD2 (5 bases). The V gene's germline CDR1 is LNHDA and CDR2 SQIVND (reference sequence). The CDR3 loop spans 12 amino acids. V lost 10 bases, J lost 5 bases, and 12 bases lay in between. In DNA form, the CDR3 reads TGTGCCACTAAGAGGGCGGACAATGAGCAGTTCTTC. This gives the protein CATKRADNEQFF.

This rearrangement joins TRBV7-3 to TRBJ2-1, with 11 bases that match TRBD2. The CDR3 spans 14 residues. Losses at the gene ends were 6 bases for V and 8 bases for J; bases not matched to a gene: 6. Germline V lookup: CDR1 SGHTA, CDR2 FQGTGA. The CDR3 here is CASSSSGGRDEQFF. CDR3 coding DNA: TGTGCCAGCAGTTCTAGCGGGGGGCGCGATGAGCAGTTCTTC.

V gene TRBV5-1 combines with J gene TRBJ2-1; the match to TRBD2 covers 9 bases. Trimming cost V 1 base and J 3 bases; bases outside gene matches: 5. CDR1 SGHRS and CDR2 YFSETQ come from the germline V gene. CDR3 length equals 16 residues. CDR3 sequence (DNA): TGCGCCAGCAGCTTGCCGCTAGCGGGATTCTACAATGAGCAGTTCTTC. It is translated as CASSLPLAGFYNEQFF.

The V gene is TRBV5-4, the J gene TRBJ1-2; D not certain. V was clipped by 3 bases and J by 1 base, with 7 bases between them. CDR1 is SGHNT, CDR2 YYREEE, per germline (reference sequence). The CDR3 loop spans 13 amino acids. The CDR3 region is CASSSTGNYGYTF. The CDR3 region has the DNA TGTGCCAGCAGCTCGACGGGTAACTATGGCTACACCTTC. The variable domain in full, completed from reference TRBV5-4 and TRBJ1-2, reads ETGVTQSPTHLIKTRGQQVTLRCSSQSGHNTVSWYQQALGQGPQFIFQYYREEENGRGNFPPRFSGLQFPNYSSELNVNALELDDSALYLCASSSTGNYGYTFGSGTRLTVV.

The chain couples TRBV5-1 to TRBJ2-2; 7 bases fit TRBD2. The CDR3 totals 17 residues. The V gene end was trimmed by 5 bases and the J gene end by 4 bases; junction bases not matched to a gene: 14. Looked up from germline, CDR1 is SGHRS and CDR2 is YFSETQ. CDR3 sequence reads: CASRPTLGRALTGELFF. CDR3 nucleotide sequence: TGCGCCAGCAGGCCTACTCTGGGGAGGGCCCTCACCGGGGAGCTGTTTTTT.